The 29 T cell receptor beta chains in this list originate from one sample, sequenced in a study of blood T cell repertoires in COVID-19. Repertoires were generated with immunoSEQ multiplex PCR, while TCRdb's copy carries only in-frame clones and drops some. The data show 200,000 to 250,000 clones, around 84% seen once. Sequenced material: peripheral blood. The receptor source for this set is an elderly woman with active or convalescent COVID-19.

The chain has TRBV28 and TRBJ2-6, with a tentative D call TRBD1 (6 bases). Between the trimmed V and J ends, which lost 6 bases and 1 base, there was a span of 13 bases. CDR3 length: 16 residues. CDR1 is MDHEN, CDR2 SYDVKM, per germline. The CDR3 bases are TGTGCCAGCAGACTCTACAGGGCATCTGGGGCCAACGTCCTGACTTTC. Protein: CASRLYRASGANVLTF.

This clone turned up a few times. The genes are TRBV6-5 and TRBJ2-1, with TRBD2 matching over 12 bases. CDR1 is MNHEY and CDR2 is SVGAGI in the germline V gene. Losses at the gene ends were 7 bases for V and 3 bases for J; bases not matched to a gene: 4. The CDR3 spans 15 residues. The CDR3 loop is CASTSTSGGYNEQFF. DNA of the CDR3: TGTGCCAGCACCTCGACTAGCGGGGGCTACAATGAGCAGTTCTTC.

This rearrangement joins TRBV5-1 to TRBJ2-1; TRBD1 aligns across 11 bases. Germline V gives CDR1 SGHRS, CDR2 YFSETQ. The CDR3 spans 15 residues. V was pared by 5 bases and J by 3 bases, with 4 bases of the junction left unmatched. The CDR3 sequence: CASRPGTGGYNEQFF. Here the CDR3 DNA reads TGCGCCAGCAGGCCCGGGACAGGGGGCTACAATGAGCAGTTCTTC. The full variable domain, with the rest looked up from reference TRBV5-1 and TRBJ2-1, is KAGVTQTPRYLIKTRGQQVTLSCSPISGHRSVSWYQQTPGQGLQFLFEYFSETQRNKGNFPGRFSGRQFSNSRSEMNVSTLELGDSALYLCASRPGTGGYNEQFFGPGTRLTVL.

CDR3 sequence reads: CASSATRQAETQYF. The CDR3 DNA follows: TGTGCCAGCAGCGCAACCCGACAGGCGGAGACCCAGTACTTC. V is TRBV9 and J is TRBJ2-5; a possible D gene is TRBD1 (6 bases). The V end was cut by 3 bases, the J end by 5 bases, with 14 bases between. The CDR3 has 14 residues. Germline CDR1 is SGDLS and CDR2 is YYNGEE.

The rearrangement uses TRBV5-6 and TRBJ1-4, with 7 bases identical to TRBD1. Looked up from germline, CDR1 is SGHDT and CDR2 is YYEEEE. V was clipped by 1 base and J by 5 bases; unmatched bases: 5. The CDR3 has 15 amino acids. The CDR3 DNA sequence: TGTGCCAGCAGCTTGCGGCAGGGGGTGAATGAAAAACTGTTTTTT. It specifies CASSLRQGVNEKLFF.

This clone was recorded once. V usage is TRBV5-1 and J usage is TRBJ1-2; D not resolved. Germline V gives CDR1 SGHRS, CDR2 YFSETQ. The V end lost 3 bases, the J end lost 3 bases, and 12 bases lay between the germline ends. The CDR3 is 14 amino acids. CDR3 in DNA: TGCGCCAGCAGCTCCGTAACTAGGGACTATGGCTACACCTTC. This translates into CASSSVTRDYGYTF.

The chain carries TRBV4-2 and TRBJ1-2; D possibly corresponds to TRBD1 (6 bases). Per the germline V gene, CDR1 is LGHNA and CDR2 is YNFKEQ. Trimming removed 1 base from V and 7 bases from J, with 13 bases in between. The CDR3 is made up of 14 amino acids. CDR3 amino acids: CASSQVAGELGYTF. The CDR3 DNA sequence: TGTGCCAGCAGCCAAGTTGCAGGGGAACTTGGCTACACCTTC.

The chain has TRBV2 and TRBJ1-4, with unresolved D. The germline CDR1 and CDR2 sequences are SNHLY and FYNNEI. Trimming pared 7 bases from V and 2 bases from J, leaving 17 bases between. The CDR3 runs to 16 residues. The CDR3 spells CASIRGPIATNEKLFF. The CDR3 coding sequence is TGTGCCAGCATTAGAGGTCCTATAGCGACTAATGAAAAACTGTTTTTT.

The rearrangement uses TRBV27 and TRBJ2-3, with a tentative D call TRBD1 (6 bases). Per the germline V gene, CDR1 is MNHEY and CDR2 is SMNVEV (reference sequence). The CDR3 runs to 18 residues. The V and J ends lost 4 bases and 4 bases respectively, with 24 bases between them. The DNA for the CDR3 is TGTGCCAGCAGTTCACCTATCCAGGTACAGGGCCCATCAGATACGCAGTATTTT. Translated, it gives CASSSPIQVQGPSDTQYF.

The chain couples TRBV19 to TRBJ2-5, with D possibly TRBD2 on 5 matching bases. CDR1 is LNHDA, CDR2 SQIVND, per germline (reference sequence). The CDR3 totals 11 residues. The V gene lost 6 bases and the J gene lost 5 bases, with 7 bases spanning the gap. The CDR3 DNA is TGTGCCAGTAGCCGAGGGGAGACCCAGTACTTC. As protein: CASSRGETQYF. Drawing the rest from reference TRBV19 and TRBJ2-5, the complete variable domain is DGGITQSPKYLFRKEGQNVTLSCEQNLNHDAMYWYRQDPGQGLRLIYYSQIVNDFQKGDIAEGYSVSREKKESFPLTVTSAQKNPTAFYLCASSRGETQYFGPGTRLLVL.

The chain employs TRBV6-1 and TRBJ1-2; D is unresolved. Trimming took off 2 bases at V and 8 bases at J, with 18 bases between the two ends. The germline gives CDR1 MNHNS, CDR2 SASEGT. The CDR3 consists of 15 residues. The DNA for the CDR3 is TGTGCCAGCAGTGAACTCTTTTCTACCGGGATCGGCTACACCTTC. Translating it yields CASSELFSTGIGYTF.

V gene TRBV28 combines with J gene TRBJ1-2, with TRBD1 as a possible D gene (5 bases). The CDR3 has 12 residues. The ends were cut back, 6 bases at V and 7 bases at J, with 12 bases in the middle. In germline, CDR1 is MDHEN, CDR2 SYDVKM. CDR3 protein: CASRGQAGGYTF. The DNA of the CDR3 is TGTGCCAGCAGGGGGCAGGCCGGTGGCTACACCTTC.

V and J are TRBV5-1 and TRBJ2-2; TRBD1 matches at 11 bases. The CDR3 is 15 amino acids. Germline lookup yields CDR1 SGHRS and CDR2 YFSETQ. Trimming took 2 bases from V and 4 from J; bases not matched to a gene: 1. The CDR3 loop is CASSFGTGGTGELFF. CDR3 DNA: TGCGCCAGCAGCTTCGGGACAGGGGGCACCGGGGAGCTGTTTTTT.

The rearrangement links TRBV5-1 to TRBJ1-2; D unresolved. V lost 5 bases to trimming and J lost 8 bases, with 10 bases between them. Germline assignment: CDR1 SGHRS and CDR2 YFSETQ. The CDR3 is made up of 11 amino acids. The CDR3 DNA reads TGCGCCAGCAGGACAACCGGAGGCTACACCTTC. Protein: CASRTTGGYTF.

The rearrangement uses TRBV6-6 and TRBJ2-7; D is possibly TRBD2 (5 bases). The CDR3 has 12 amino acids. Germline-derived CDR1 and CDR2 are MNHNY and SVGAGI (reference sequence). Trimming shortened V by 7 bases and J by 1 base, and 8 bases separated the two germline ends. The CDR3 region has the DNA TGTGCCAGCATGAGGGAATCCTACGAGCAGTACTTC. It yields the protein CASMRESYEQYF.

The chain links TRBV20-1 to TRBJ1-2, with 7 bases matching TRBD1. V gave up 6 bases and J gave up 5 bases; unmatched junction bases: 3. This CDR3 spans 11 amino acids. The germline V gene has CDR1 DFQATT and CDR2 SNEGSKA (reference sequence). DNA of the CDR3: TGCAGTGCCGGGACAGAGTATGGCTACACCTTC. This gives the protein CSAGTEYGYTF.

This clone was picked up a small number of times. The chain carries TRBV2 and TRBJ1-1, with 9 bases that match TRBD1. Germline assignment: CDR1 SNHLY and CDR2 FYNNEI. The CDR3 contains 14 residues. Trimming at V came to 2 bases and at J to 6 bases, leaving 4 bases not matched to a gene. CDR3 bases: TGTGCCAGCAGTGAAACAGGGGGCAGGGCTGAAGCTTTCTTT. It yields the protein CASSETGGRAEAFF.

The V and J genes are TRBV19 and TRBJ2-2; weak D call: TRBD1 (6 bases). There are 16 residues in the CDR3. Deletions cut 10 bases from V and 6 bases from J, with 24 bases between. Germline CDR1 and CDR2: LNHDA and SQIVND (reference sequence). CDR3 DNA sequence: TGTGCCACCAGAAGGGACACAGGGAAGGGGTCCGGGGAGCTGTTTTTT. Translated, it gives CATRRDTGKGSGELFF. The full variable domain, completed using reference TRBV19 and TRBJ2-2, is DGGITQSPKYLFRKEGQNVTLSCEQNLNHDAMYWYRQDPGQGLRLIYYSQIVNDFQKGDIAEGYSVSREKKESFPLTVTSAQKNPTAFYLCATRRDTGKGSGELFFGEGSRLTVL.

The chain carries TRBV18 and TRBJ2-7; 9 bases align to TRBD1. The V gene end was trimmed by 4 bases and the J gene end by 4 bases; junction bases not matched to a gene: 5. The CDR3 is 14 residues long. CDR1 is KGHSH and CDR2 is LQKENI in the germline V gene. The CDR3 sequence is CASSLWDRDYEQYF. CDR3 bases: TGTGCCAGCTCACTTTGGGACAGGGATTACGAGCAGTACTTC.

A single count supports this clone. The chain links TRBV5-8 to TRBJ1-1; the D gene is possibly TRBD1 (6 bases). There are 15 residues in the CDR3. Trimming removed 0 bases from V and 5 bases from J, with 14 bases in between. Germline assignment: CDR1 SGHTS and CDR2 YDEGEE. The DNA for the CDR3 is TGTGCCAGCAGCTTGGAGTGGGGGGGCTGGACTGAAGCTTTCTTT. This gives the protein CASSLEWGGWTEAFF.

Written as DNA, the CDR3 is TGTGCCAGCAGCCCCCGTTCCAATGAGCAGTTCTTC. This translates into CASSPRSNEQFF. The chain couples TRBV11-3 to TRBJ2-1; D not certain. The V end lost 5 bases, the J end lost 6 bases, and 8 bases lay between the germline ends. This CDR3 has 12 amino acids. Germline V lookup: CDR1 SGHNT, CDR2 YENEEA. The entire variable domain, with the rest obtained from reference TRBV11-3 and TRBJ2-1, is as follows: EAGVVQSPRYKIIEKKQPVAFWCNPISGHNTLYWYLQNLGQGPELLIRYENEEAVDDSQLPKDRFSAERLKGVDSTLKIQPAELGDSAVYLCASSPRSNEQFFGPGTRLTVL.

The J gene is TRBJ1-3, the V gene TRBV3-1 (or the pseudogene TRBV3-2); D remains ambiguous. Trimming took off 4 bases at V and 0 bases at J, with 13 bases between the two ends. The CDR3 length is 16 residues. CDR1 LGHDT and CDR2 YNNKEL come from the germline V gene (reference sequence). The CDR3 spells CASSLGPWLSGNTIYF. As DNA, the CDR3 is TGTGCCAGCAGCCTTGGGCCGTGGCTCTCTGGAAACACCATATATTTT.

The chain uses TRBV6-6 and TRBJ2-1; 11 bases agree with TRBD2. With 7 bases clipped from V and 7 bases from J, the junction kept 6 bases outside the gene matches. The CDR3 spans 14 residues. From germline, CDR1 is MNHNY and CDR2 SVGAGI (reference sequence). The CDR3 loop reads CASTGPSGRNEQFF. In DNA, the CDR3 is TGTGCCAGCACTGGCCCTAGCGGGAGGAATGAGCAGTTCTTC.

The J gene is TRBJ1-5, the V gene TRBV9, with D hard to call. Germline CDR1 is SGDLS and CDR2 is YYNGEE. V lost 4 bases, J lost 4 bases, and 12 bases lay in between. The CDR3 is made up of 14 amino acids. The DNA of the CDR3 is TGTGCCAGCAGCCCATCGGGGAGTAATCAGCCCCAGCATTTT. It codes for CASSPSGSNQPQHF. Variable domain in full (rest from reference TRBV9 and TRBJ1-5): DSGVTQTPKHLITATGQRVTLRCSPRSGDLSVYWYQQSLDQGLQFLIQYYNGEERAKGNILERFSAQQFPDLHSELNLSSLELGDSALYFCASSPSGSNQPQHFGDGTRLSIL.

V and J are TRBV6-5 and TRBJ2-1; the match to TRBD2 covers 8 bases. V was pared by 7 bases and J by 9 bases, with 11 bases of the junction left unmatched. This CDR3 is built from 14 residues. The V gene's germline CDR1 is MNHEY and CDR2 SVGAGI. CDR3 protein: CASTQRRGAFEQFF. In DNA, the CDR3 is TGTGCCAGCACTCAAAGGCGGGGGGCGTTTGAGCAGTTCTTC.

V usage is TRBV29-1 and J usage is TRBJ2-1; possibly TRBD1 for D (6 bases). Trimming removed 2 bases from V and 3 bases from J, with 14 bases in between. The germline gives CDR1 SQVTM, CDR2 ANQGSEA. The CDR3 consists of 15 residues. CDR3 nucleotide sequence: TGCAGCGTTGAATGGAGAGACAGGAGCTACAATGAGCAGTTCTTC. This codes for CSVEWRDRSYNEQFF.

The chain employs TRBV7-2 and TRBJ1-5; D is undetermined. Germline V gives CDR1 SGHTA, CDR2 FQGNSA. Trimming pared 1 base from V and 2 bases from J, leaving 9 bases between. The CDR3 has 15 amino acids. The CDR3 reads CASSLVWQGNQPQHF. CDR3 coding DNA: TGTGCCAGCAGCTTAGTTTGGCAGGGCAATCAGCCCCAGCATTTT.

The chain carries TRBV27 and TRBJ1-5; TRBD1 matches at 7 bases. The V and J ends lost 6 bases and 9 bases, in that order; junction bases with no gene match: 11. This CDR3 is built from 14 residues. CDR1 is MNHEY, CDR2 SMNVEV, per germline (reference sequence). The CDR3 is CASSSGTVKAPQHF. DNA of the CDR3: TGTGCCAGCAGCTCTGGGACAGTTAAGGCGCCCCAGCATTTT.

The chain is built from TRBV24-1 and TRBJ2-3; D ambiguous. The CDR3 consists of 14 residues. CDR1 KGHDR and CDR2 SFDVKD come from the germline V gene. Trimming took 5 bases from V and 0 from J, leaving 8 bases between them. The CDR3 nucleotides are TGTGCCACCAGTGGGAGCGCTAGCACAGATACGCAGTATTTT. Protein sequence: CATSGSASTDTQYF.